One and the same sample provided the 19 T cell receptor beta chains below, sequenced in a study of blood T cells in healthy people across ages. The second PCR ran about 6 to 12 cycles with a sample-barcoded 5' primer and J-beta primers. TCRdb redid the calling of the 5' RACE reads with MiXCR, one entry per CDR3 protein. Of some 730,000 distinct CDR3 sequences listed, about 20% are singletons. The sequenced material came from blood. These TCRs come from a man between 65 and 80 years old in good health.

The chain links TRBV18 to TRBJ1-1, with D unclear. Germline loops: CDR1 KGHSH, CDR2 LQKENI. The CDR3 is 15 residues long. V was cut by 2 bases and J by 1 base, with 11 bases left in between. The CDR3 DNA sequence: TGTGCCAGCTCACCAAGTAGCCTCTCGAACACTGAAGCTTTCTTT. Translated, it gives CASSPSSLSNTEAFF.

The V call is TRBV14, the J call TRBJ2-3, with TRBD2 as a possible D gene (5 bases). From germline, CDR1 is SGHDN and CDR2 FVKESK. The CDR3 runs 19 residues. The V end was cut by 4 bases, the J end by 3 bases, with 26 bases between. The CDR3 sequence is CASSRPQYERGLLTDTQYF. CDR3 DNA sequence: TGTGCCAGCAGCCGACCTCAATATGAACGGGGTTTGCTGACAGATACGCAGTATTTT.

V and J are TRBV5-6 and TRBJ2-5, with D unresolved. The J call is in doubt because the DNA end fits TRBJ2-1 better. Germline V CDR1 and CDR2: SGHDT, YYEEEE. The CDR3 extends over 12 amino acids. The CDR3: CASSRELNEQFF. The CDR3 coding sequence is TGTGCCAGCAGCCGAGAGTTAAATGAGCAGTTCTTC.

CDR3 amino acids: CASSLGIAGGTDTQYF. The CDR3 DNA sequence: TGTGCCAGCAGTTTAGGGATCGCGGGAGGCACAGATACGCAGTATTTT. The chain recombines TRBV27 with TRBJ2-3; 7 bases match TRBD2. Germline CDR1 reads MNHEY; CDR2 reads SMNVEV (reference sequence). Losses at the gene ends were 2 bases for V and 1 base for J; bases not matched to a gene: 6. The length of the CDR3 is 16 residues.

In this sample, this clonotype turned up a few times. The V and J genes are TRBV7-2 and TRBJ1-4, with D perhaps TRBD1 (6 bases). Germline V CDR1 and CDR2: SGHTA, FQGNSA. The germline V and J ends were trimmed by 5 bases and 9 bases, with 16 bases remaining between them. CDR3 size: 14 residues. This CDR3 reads CASSHRDIEQKLFF. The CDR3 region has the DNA TGTGCCAGCAGCCACCGGGACATCGAGCAAAAACTGTTTTTT.

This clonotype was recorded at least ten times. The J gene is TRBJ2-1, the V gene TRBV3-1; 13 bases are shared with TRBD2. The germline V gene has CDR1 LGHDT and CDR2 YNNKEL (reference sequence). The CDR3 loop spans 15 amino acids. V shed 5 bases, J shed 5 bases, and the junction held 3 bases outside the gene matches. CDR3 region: CASSAGTSGNNEQFF. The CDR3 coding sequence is TGTGCCAGCAGCGCCGGGACTAGCGGGAACAATGAGCAGTTCTTC.

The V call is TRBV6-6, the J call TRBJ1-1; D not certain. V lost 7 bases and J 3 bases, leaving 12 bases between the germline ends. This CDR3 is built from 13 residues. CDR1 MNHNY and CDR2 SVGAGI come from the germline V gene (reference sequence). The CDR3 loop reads CASTVRGYTEAFF. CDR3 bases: TGTGCCAGCACCGTACGAGGCTACACTGAAGCTTTCTTT.

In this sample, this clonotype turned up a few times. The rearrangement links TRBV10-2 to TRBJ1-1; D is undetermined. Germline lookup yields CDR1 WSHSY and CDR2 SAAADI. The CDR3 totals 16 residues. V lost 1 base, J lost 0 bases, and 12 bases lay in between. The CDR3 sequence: CASSEYSSSVNTEAFF. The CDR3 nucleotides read TGCGCCAGCAGTGAGTATTCCAGTTCGGTGAACACTGAAGCTTTCTTT.

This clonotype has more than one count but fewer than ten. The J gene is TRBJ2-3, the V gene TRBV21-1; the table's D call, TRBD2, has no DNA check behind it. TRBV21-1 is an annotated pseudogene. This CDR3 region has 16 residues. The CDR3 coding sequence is TGTGCCAGCAGCAGAGCTCTAGCGGGAGAATCAGATACGCAGTATTTT. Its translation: CASSRALAGESDTQYF.

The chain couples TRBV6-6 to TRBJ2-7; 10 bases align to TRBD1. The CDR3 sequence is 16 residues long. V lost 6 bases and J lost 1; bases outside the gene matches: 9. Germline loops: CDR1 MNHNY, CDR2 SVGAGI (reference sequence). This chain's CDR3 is CASRTSRTGGSYEQYF. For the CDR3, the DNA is TGTGCCAGCAGAACTTCCCGGACAGGGGGATCCTACGAGCAGTACTTC.

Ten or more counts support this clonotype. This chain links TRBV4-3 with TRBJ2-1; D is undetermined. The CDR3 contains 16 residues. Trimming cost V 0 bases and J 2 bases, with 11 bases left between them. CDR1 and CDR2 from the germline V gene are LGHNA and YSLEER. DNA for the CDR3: TGCGCCAGCAGCCAAGATGTCGCGGTGACCTACAATGAGCAGTTCTTC. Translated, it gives CASSQDVAVTYNEQFF.

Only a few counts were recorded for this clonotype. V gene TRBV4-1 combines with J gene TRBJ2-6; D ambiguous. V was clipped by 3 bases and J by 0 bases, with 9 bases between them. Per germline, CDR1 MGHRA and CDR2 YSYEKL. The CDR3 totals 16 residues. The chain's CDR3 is CASSQDGRSGANVLTF. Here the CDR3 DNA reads TGCGCCAGCAGCCAGGACGGCCGCTCTGGGGCCAACGTCCTGACTTTC.

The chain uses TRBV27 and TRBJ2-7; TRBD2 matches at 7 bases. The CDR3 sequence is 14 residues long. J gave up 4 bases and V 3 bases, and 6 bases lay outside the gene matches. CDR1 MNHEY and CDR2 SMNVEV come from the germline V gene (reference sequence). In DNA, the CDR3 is TGTGCCAGCAGTTTGGGAGGGGCGAGGTACGAGCAGTACTTC. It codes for CASSLGGARYEQYF.

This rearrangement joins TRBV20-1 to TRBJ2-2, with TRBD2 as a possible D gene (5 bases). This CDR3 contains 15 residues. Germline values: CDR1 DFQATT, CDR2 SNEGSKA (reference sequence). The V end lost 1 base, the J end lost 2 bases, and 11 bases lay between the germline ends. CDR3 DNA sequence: TGCAGTGCTAGAGCCCTCCGGACTAACACCGGGGAGCTGTTTTTT. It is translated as CSARALRTNTGELFF.

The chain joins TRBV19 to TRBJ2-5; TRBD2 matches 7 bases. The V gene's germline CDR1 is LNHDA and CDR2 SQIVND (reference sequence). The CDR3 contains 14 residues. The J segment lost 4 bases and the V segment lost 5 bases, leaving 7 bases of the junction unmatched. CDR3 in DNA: TGTGCCAGTAGTCCCAAGCGGGGCAGAGAGACCCAGTACTTC. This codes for CASSPKRGRETQYF. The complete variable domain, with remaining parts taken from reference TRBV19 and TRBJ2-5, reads DGGITQSPKYLFRKEGQNVTLSCEQNLNHDAMYWYRQDPGQGLRLIYYSQIVNDFQKGDIAEGYSVSREKKESFPLTVTSAQKNPTAFYLCASSPKRGRETQYFGPGTRLLVL.

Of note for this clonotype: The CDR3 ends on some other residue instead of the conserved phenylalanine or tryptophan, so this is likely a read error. CDR3 nucleotides: TGTGCCAGCAGCTCCAGGACAGAGTACCAAGAGACCCAGTACTTA. Protein: CASSSRTEYQETQYL. The chain links TRBV7-6 to TRBJ2-5, with a possible D match to TRBD1 (6 bases). The V end lost 4 bases, the J end lost 0 bases, and 12 bases lay between the germline ends. The CDR3 sequence is 15 residues long. Germline V lookup: CDR1 SGHVS, CDR2 FNYEAQ.

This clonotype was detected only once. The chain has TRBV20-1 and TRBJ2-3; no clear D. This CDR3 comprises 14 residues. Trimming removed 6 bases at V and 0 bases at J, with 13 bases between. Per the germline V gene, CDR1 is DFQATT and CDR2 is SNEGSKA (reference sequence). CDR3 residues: CSAPPYGSTDTQYF. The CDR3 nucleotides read TGCAGTGCCCCTCCCTACGGGAGCACAGATACGCAGTATTTT.

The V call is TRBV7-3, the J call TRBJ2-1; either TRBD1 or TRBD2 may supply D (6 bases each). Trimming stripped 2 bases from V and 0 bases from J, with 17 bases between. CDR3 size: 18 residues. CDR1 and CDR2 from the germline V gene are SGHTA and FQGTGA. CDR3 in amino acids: CASSLVGGGPSSYNEQFF. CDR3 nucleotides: TGTGCCAGCAGCTTAGTTGGTGGGGGGCCCAGCTCCTACAATGAGCAGTTCTTC.

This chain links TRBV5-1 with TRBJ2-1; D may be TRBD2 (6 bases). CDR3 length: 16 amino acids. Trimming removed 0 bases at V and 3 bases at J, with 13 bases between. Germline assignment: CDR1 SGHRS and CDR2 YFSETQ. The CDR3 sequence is CASSLGAGSGYNEQFF. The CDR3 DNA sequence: TGCGCCAGCAGCTTGGGGGCGGGGTCCGGCTACAATGAGCAGTTCTTC.